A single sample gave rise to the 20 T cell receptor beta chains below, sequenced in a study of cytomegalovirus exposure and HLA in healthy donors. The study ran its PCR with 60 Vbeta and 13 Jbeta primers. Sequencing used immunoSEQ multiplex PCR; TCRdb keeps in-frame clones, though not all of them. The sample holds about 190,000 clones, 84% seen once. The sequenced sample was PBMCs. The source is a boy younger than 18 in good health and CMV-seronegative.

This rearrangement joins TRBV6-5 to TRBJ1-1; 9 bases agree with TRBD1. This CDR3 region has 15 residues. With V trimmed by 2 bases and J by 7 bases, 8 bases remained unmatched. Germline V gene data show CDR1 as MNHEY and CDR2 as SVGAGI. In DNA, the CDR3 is TGTGCCAGCAGTTACACCGGGACAGGGAGGGGTGAAGCTTTCTTT. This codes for CASSYTGTGRGEAFF.

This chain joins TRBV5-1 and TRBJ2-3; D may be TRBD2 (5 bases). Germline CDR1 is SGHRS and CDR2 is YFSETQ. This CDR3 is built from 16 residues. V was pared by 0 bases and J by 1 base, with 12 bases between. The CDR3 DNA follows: TGCGCCAGCAGCTTGGACGGGGATATCCGCACAGATACGCAGTATTTT. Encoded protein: CASSLDGDIRTDTQYF.

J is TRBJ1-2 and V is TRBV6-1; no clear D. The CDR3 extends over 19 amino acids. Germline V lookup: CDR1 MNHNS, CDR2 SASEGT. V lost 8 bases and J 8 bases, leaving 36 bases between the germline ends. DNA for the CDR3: TGTGCCAGCCGTAAAGGAGGGTCTACCCTACAAGATCATATAGGGGGCTACACCTTC. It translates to CASRKGGSTLQDHIGGYTF.

CDR3 protein: CASSLARSTLAGGRTGELFF. The CDR3 region has the DNA TGTGCCAGCAGCTTAGCCCGCAGCACTCTAGCGGGGGGAAGAACCGGGGAGCTGTTTTTT. This sequence joins TRBV7-8 and TRBJ2-2; 11 bases align to TRBD2. This CDR3 comprises 20 residues. V shed 0 bases, J shed 5 bases, and the junction held 14 bases outside the gene matches. Germline V gene sequence: CDR1 SGHVS, CDR2 FQNEAQ.

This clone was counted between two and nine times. The chain's CDR3 is CASSLPVSEQYF. The CDR3 DNA sequence: TGTGCCAGCAGTTTACCGGTAAGCGAGCAGTACTTC. The chain couples TRBV28 to TRBJ2-7; D unclear. Germline CDR1 MDHEN, CDR2 SYDVKM. The CDR3 covers 12 residues. Trimming cost V 2 bases and J 6 bases, with 8 bases left between them.

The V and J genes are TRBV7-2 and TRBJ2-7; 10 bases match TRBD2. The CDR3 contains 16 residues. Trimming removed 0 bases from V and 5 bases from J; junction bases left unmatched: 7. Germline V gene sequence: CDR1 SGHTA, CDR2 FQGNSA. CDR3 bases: TGTGCCAGCAGCTTAGCAGCGGGGGGGGGTTTTGACGAGCAGTACTTC. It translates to CASSLAAGGGFDEQYF.

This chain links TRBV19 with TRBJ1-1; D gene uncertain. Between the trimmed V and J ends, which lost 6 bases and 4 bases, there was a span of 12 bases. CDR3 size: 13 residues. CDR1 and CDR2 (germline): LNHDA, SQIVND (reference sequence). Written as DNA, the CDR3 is TGTGCCAGTAGCCCGCGGTCGGTCACTGAAGCTTTCTTT. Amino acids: CASSPRSVTEAFF.

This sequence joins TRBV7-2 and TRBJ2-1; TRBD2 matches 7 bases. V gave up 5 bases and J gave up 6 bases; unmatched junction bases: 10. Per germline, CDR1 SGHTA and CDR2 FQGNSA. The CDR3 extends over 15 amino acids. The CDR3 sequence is CASSPRKRGVNEQFF. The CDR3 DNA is TGTGCCAGCAGCCCCCGCAAGCGGGGTGTCAATGAGCAGTTCTTC. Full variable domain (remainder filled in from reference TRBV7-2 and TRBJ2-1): GAGVSQSPSNKVTEKGKDVELRCDPISGHTALYWYRQSLGQGLEFLIYFQGNSAPDKSGLPSDRFSAERTGGSVSTLTIQRTQQEDSAVYLCASSPRKRGVNEQFFGPGTRLTVL.

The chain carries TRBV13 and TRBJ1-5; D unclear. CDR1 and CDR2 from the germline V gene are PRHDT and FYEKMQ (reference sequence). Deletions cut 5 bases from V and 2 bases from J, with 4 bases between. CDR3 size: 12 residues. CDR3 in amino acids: CASSHRNQPQHF. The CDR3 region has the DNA TGTGCCAGCAGCCATCGCAATCAGCCCCAGCATTTT. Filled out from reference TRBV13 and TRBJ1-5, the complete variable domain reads AAGVIQSPRHLIKEKRETATLKCYPIPRHDTVYWYQQGPGQDPQFLISFYEKMQSDKGSIPDRFSAQQFSDYHSELNMSSLELGDSALYFCASSHRNQPQHFGDGTRLSIL.

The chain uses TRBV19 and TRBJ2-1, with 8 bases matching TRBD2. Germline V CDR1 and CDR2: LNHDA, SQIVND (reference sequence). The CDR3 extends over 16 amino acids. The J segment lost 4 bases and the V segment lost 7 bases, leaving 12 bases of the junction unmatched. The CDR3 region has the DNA TGTGCCAGTACCCTAGGTAGCGGGGCCCGTTACAATGAGCAGTTCTTC. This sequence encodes CASTLGSGARYNEQFF.

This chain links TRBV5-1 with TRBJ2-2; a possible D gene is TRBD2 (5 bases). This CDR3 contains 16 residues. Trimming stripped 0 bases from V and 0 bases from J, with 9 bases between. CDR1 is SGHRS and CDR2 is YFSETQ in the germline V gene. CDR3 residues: CASSLDPGTNTGELFF. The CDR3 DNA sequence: TGCGCCAGCAGCTTGGATCCGGGGACGAACACCGGGGAGCTGTTTTTT.

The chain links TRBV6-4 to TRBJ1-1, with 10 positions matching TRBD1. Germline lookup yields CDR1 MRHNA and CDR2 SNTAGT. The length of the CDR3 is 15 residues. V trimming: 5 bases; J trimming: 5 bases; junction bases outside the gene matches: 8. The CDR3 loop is CASSTPRTGGTEAFF. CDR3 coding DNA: TGTGCCAGCAGTACCCCGAGGACAGGGGGGACTGAAGCTTTCTTT.

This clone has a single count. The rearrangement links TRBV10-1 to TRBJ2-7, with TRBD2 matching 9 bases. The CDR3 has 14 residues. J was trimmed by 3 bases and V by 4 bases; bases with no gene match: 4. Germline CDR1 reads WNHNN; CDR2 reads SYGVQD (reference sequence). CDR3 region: CASSASGDVYEQYF. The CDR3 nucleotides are TGCGCCAGCAGTGCTAGCGGGGACGTCTACGAGCAGTACTTC.

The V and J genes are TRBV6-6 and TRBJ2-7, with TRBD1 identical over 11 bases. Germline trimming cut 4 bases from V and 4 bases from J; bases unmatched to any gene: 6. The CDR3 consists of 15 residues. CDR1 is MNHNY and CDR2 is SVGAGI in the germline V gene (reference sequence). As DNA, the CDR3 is TGTGCCAGCAGTTTCCCCGGGACAGGGGGGTACGAGCAGTACTTC. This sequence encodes CASSFPGTGGYEQYF.

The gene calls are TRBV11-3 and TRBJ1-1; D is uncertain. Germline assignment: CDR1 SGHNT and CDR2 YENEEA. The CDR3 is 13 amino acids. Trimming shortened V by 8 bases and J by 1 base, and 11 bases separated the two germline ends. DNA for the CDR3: TGTGCCAGCGGGAGAGAGGCGAACACTGAAGCTTTCTTT. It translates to CASGREANTEAFF.

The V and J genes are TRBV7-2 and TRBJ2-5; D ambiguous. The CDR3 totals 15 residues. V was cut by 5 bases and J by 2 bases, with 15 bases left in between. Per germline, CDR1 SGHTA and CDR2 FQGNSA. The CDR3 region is CASSLYGGEQETQYF. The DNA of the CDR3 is TGTGCCAGCAGCCTGTATGGTGGTGAGCAAGAGACCCAGTACTTC.

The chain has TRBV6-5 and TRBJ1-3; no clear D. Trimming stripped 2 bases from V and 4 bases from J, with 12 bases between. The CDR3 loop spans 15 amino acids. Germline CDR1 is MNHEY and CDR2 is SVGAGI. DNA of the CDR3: TGTGCCAGCAGTTACATTCCAGGCCACGGAAACACCATATATTTT. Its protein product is CASSYIPGHGNTIYF.

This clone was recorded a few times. This CDR3 is CSARGQIEQFF. The CDR3, as DNA: TGCAGTGCTAGAGGGCAAATCGAGCAGTTCTTC. V and J are TRBV20-1 and TRBJ2-1; D gene uncertain. The germline V gene encodes CDR1 DFQATT and CDR2 SNEGSKA (reference sequence). Trimming removed 1 base at V and 10 bases at J, with 8 bases between. CDR3 length: 11 amino acids.

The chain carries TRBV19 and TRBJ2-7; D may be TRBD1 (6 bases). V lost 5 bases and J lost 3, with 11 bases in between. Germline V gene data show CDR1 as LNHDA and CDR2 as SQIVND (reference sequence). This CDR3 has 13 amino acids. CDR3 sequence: CASSPVDSYEQYF. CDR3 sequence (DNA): TGTGCCAGTAGTCCAGTGGACAGCTACGAGCAGTACTTC.

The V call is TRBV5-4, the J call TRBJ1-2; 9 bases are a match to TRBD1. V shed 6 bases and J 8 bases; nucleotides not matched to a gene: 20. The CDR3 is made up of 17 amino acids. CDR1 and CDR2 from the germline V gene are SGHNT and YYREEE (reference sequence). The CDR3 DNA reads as TGTGCCAGCATCCCGTCCTACCGGGACAGGGATTTACGGGGCTACACCTTC. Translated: CASIPSYRDRDLRGYTF.